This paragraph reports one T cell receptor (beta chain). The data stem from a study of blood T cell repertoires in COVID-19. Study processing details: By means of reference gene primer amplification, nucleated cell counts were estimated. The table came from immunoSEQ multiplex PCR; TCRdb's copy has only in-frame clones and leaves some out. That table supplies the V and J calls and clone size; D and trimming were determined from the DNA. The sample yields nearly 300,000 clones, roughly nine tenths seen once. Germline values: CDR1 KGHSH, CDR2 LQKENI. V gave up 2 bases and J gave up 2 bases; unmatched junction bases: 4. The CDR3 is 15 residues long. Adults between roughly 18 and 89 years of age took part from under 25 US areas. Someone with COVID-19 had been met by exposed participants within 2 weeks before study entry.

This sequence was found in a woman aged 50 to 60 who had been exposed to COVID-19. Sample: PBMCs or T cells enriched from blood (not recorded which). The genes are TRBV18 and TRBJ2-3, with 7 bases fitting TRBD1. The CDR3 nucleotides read TGTGCCAGCTCACCAAGGACAGGTCCCACAGATACGCAGTATTTT. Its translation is CASSPRTGPTDTQYF. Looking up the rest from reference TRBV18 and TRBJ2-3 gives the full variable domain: NAGVMQNPRHLVRRRGQEARLRCSPMKGHSHVYWYRQLPEEGLKFMVYLQKENIIDESGMPKERFSAEFPKEGPSILRIQQVVRGDSAAYFCASSPRTGPTDTQYFGPGTRLTVL.